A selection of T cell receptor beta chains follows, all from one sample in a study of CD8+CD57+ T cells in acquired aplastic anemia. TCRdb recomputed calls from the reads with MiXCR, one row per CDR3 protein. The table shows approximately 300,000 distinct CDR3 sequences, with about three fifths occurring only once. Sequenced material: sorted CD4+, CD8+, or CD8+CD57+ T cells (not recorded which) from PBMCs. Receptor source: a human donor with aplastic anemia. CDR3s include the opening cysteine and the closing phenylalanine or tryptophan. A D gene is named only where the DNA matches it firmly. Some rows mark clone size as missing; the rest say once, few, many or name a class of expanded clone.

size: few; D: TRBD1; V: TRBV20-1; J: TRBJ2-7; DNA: TGCAGTGCCCGCAGAAGGACAGGGGGCTACGAGCAGTACTTC; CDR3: CSARRRTGGYEQYF
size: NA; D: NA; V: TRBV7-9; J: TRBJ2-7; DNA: TGTGCCAGCAGCGGGGCCAAGATAGGAATTTCCTACGAGCAGTACTTC; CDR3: CASSGAKIGISYEQYF
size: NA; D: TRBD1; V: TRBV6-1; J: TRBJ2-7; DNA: TGTGCCATCAGTGGGGGGACAGGGTCAACCTACGAGCAGTACTTC; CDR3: CAISGGTGSTYEQYF
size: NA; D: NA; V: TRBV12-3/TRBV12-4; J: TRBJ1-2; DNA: TGTGCCAGCAGTCTAGAGGATGGCAGGGTAGTGGGTGGCTACACCTTC; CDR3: CASSLEDGRVVGGYTF
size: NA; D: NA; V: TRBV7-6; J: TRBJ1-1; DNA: TGTGCCAGCAGCTTAGTATTTCGGGGGCAGGGCACTGAAGCTTTCTTT; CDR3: CASSLVFRGQGTEAFF
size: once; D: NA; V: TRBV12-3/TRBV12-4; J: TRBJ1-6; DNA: TGTGCCAGCAGTTACTCCGCCCAAAATTCACCCCTCCACTTT; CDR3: CASSYSAQNSPLHF
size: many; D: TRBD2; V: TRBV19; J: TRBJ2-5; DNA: TGTGCCAGTAGTATAGGAGCGGGGGCTGTTGGAGAGACCCAGTACTTC; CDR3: CASSIGAGAVGETQYF
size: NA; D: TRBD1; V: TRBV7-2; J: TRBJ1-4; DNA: TGTGCCAGCAAATTGGGACAGGGAACAGGAAATAATGAAAAACTGTTTTTT; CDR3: CASKLGQGTGNNEKLFF
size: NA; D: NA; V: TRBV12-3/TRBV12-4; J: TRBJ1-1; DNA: TGTGCCAGCAGCGCGGACAGCATGAACACTGAAGCTTTCTTT; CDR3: CASSADSMNTEAFF
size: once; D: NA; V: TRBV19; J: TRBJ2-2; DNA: TGTGCCAGTAGTATAGTTGCCGGGGAGCTGTTTTTT; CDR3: CASSIVAGELFF
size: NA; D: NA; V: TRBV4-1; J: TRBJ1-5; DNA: TGCGCCAGCAGCCAAGCTCGCGCTAGCAATCAGCCCCAGCATTTT; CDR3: CASSQARASNQPQHF
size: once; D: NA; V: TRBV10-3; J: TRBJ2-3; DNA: TGTGCCATCAGTGAGAGACGGGGGTCTAGCACAGATACGCAGTATTTT; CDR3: CAISERRGSSTDTQYF
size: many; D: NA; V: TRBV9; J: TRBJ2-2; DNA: TGTGCCAGCAGCGCTGGGACTGGGGACACCGGGGAGCTGTTTTTT; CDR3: CASSAGTGDTGELFF
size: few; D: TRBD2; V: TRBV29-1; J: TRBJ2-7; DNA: TGCAGCGTCCGGGACGGGAGGTTCAACGAGGGCGAGCAGTACTTC; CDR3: CSVRDGRFNEGEQYF
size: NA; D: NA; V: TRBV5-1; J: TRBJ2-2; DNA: TGCGCCAGCAGCTGGGGGGGGCCCGGGGAGCTGTTTTTT; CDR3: CASSWGGPGELFF
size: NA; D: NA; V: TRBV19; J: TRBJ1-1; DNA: TGTGCCAGTAGTGAGGACACCATGAACACTGAAGCTTTCTTT; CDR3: CASSEDTMNTEAFF
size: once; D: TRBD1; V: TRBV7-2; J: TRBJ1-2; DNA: TGTGCCAGCAGCGGGGACAGGATCTATGGCTACACCTTC; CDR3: CASSGDRIYGYTF
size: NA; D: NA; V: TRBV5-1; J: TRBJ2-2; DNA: TGCGCCAGCAGCTCGCCGACTAGGTCCGGGGAGCTGTTTTTT; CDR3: CASSSPTRSGELFF
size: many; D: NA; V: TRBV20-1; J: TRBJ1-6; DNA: TGCAGTGCTAGAGATCAGAGGCGACCCTTATTCTTCCTCCACTTT; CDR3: CSARDQRRPLFFLHF
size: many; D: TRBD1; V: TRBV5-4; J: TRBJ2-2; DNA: TGTGCCAGCAACCGAAACAGGGGCGCAGCCACCGGGGAGCTGTTTTTT; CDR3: CASNRNRGAATGELFF
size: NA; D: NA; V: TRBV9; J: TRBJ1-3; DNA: TGTGCCAGCAGCGTAGGAGGTAGATCTGGAAACACCATATATTTT; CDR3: CASSVGGRSGNTIYF
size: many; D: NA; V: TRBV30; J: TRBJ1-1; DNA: TGTGCCTGGAGTGTACCAGCCATGAACACTGAAGCTTTCTTT; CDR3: CAWSVPAMNTEAFF
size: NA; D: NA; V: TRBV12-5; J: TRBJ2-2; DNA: TGTGCTAGCGGTGGGGGGTACACCGGGGAGCTGTTTTTT; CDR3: CASGGGYTGELFF
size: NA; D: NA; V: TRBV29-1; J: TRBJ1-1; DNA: TGCAGCGTTGTACGGAACACTGAAGCTTTCTTT; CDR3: CSVVRNTEAFF
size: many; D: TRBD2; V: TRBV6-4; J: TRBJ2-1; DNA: TGTGCCAGCAGTGCCTCAAGGGGACTAGCGCAGTTCTTC; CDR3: CASSASRGLAQFF
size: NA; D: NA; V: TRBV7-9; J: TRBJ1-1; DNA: TGTGCCACCTACATGGAAAACATGAACACTGAAGCTTTCTTT; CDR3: CATYMENMNTEAFF
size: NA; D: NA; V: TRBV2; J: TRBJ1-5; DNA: TGTGCCGGCAGTGAAGGAGGGCCCCAGCATTTT; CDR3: CAGSEGGPQHF
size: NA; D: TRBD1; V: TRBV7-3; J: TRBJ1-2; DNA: TGTGCCAGCAGCCCCTACCAGGGGGAAGATGGCTACACCTTC; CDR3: CASSPYQGEDGYTF
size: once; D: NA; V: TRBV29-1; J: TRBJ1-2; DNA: TGCAGCGTTGAAGCCGGAGGGAATGGCTACACCTTC; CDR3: CSVEAGGNGYTF
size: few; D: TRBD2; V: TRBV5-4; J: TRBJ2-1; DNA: TGTGCCAGCAGCCTGGGGCCGGGACTAGCGGGGAATGAGCAGTTCTTC; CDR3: CASSLGPGLAGNEQFF
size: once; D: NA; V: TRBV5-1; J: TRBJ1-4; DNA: TGCGCCAGCGGTGCAGGGAACGGGAATGAAAAACTGTTTTTT; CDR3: CASGAGNGNEKLFF
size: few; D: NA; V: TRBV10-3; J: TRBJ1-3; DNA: TGTGCCATCAGTGAGTCTCAGGGGCTTGGAAACACCATATATTTT; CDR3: CAISESQGLGNTIYF
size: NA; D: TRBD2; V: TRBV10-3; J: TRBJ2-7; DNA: TGTGCCATAAGTGGGGCTGTACTAGCGGTTACCTACGAGCATTACTTC; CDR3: CAISGAVLAVTYEHYF
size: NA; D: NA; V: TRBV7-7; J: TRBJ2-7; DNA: TGTGCCAGCAGCTTAACTATTGCGGACGAGCAGTACTTC; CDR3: CASSLTIADEQYF
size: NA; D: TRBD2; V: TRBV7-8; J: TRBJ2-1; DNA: TGTGCCAGCAGCTTAGGGACTAGCGGGGGGGAGCAGTTCTTC; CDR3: CASSLGTSGGEQFF
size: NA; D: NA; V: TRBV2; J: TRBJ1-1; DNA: TGTGCCAGCAGTGAAAGCGGTCTAGACACTGAAGCTTTCTTT; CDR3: CASSESGLDTEAFF
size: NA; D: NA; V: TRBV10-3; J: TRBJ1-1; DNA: TGTGCCATCAAAGATAGGGATTTGAGGTCTGCTGAAGCTTTCTTT; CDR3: CAIKDRDLRSAEAFF
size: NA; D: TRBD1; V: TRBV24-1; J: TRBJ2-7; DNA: TGTGCCACCAGTGATTTGAAGGGGGCCAGCTCCTACGAGCAGTACTTC; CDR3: CATSDLKGASSYEQYF
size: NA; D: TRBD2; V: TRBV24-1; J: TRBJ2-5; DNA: TGTGCCACCAGTGATTTAGGTGGGGGGGGGTACCAAGAGACCCAGTACTTC; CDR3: CATSDLGGGGYQETQYF
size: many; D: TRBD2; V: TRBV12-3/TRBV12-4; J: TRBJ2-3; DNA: TGTGCCAGCAGCCCACGTAGCGGGGGGGCGTCAGATACGCAGTATTTT; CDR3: CASSPRSGGASDTQYF
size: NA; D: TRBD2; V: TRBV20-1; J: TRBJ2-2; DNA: TGCAGTGCTAGAGCCAGCGGGGACGCGGTCGGGGAGCTGTTTTTT; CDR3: CSARASGDAVGELFF
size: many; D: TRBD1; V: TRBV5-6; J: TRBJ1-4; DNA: TGTGCCAGCAGCTTTCAGACCTACAGGGGGAGGGGGTTAAAACTGTTTTTT; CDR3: CASSFQTYRGRGLKLFF
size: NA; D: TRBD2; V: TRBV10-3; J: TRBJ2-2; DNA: TGTGCCATCAGTGGGGGGACTAGCGGGACAAGCACCGGGGAGCTGTTTTTT; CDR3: CAISGGTSGTSTGELFF
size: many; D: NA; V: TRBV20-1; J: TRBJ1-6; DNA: TGCAGTGCGAGTAGACAGGAGAGCTCCTATAATTCACCCCTCCACTTT; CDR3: CSASRQESSYNSPLHF
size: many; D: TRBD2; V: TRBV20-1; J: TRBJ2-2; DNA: TGCAGTGCTAGAGACTGGACTAGCGGGGGGGCAGGCGGGGAGCTGTTTTTT; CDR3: CSARDWTSGGAGGELFF
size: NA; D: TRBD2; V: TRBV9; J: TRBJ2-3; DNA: TGTGCCAGCAGCGTAGGCGCTAGCGGGGGAAGGACAGATACGCAGTATTTT; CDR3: CASSVGASGGRTDTQYF
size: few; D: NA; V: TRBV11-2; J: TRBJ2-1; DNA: TGTGCCAGCAGCCTAAGGACTCTCACCAATGAGCAGTTCTTC; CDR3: CASSLRTLTNEQFF
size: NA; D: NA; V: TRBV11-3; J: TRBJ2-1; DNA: TGTGCCAGCAGCTTAGGCGGACTGTCCTACAATGAGCAGTTCTTC; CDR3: CASSLGGLSYNEQFF
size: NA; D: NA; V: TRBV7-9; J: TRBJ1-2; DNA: TGTGCCAGCAGCCTCACTAGGACAGTGGATTATGGCTACACCTTC; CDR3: CASSLTRTVDYGYTF
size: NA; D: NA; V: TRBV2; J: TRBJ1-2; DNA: TGTGCCAGCAGTGAAGCGCCCCCGGCCAAGAGTGGCTACACCTTC; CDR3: CASSEAPPAKSGYTF
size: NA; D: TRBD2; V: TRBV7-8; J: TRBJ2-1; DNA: TGTGCCAGCAGCTTATTGACGGGGGGGTACAATGAGCAGTTCTTC; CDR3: CASSLLTGGYNEQFF
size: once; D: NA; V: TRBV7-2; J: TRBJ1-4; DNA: TGTGCCAGCAGCTCCCGGACAGCTTATAATGAAAAACTGTTTTTT; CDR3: CASSSRTAYNEKLFF
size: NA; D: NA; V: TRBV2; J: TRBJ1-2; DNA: TGTGCCAGCAGTGAATTCCAGGGCCTCTATGGCTACACCTTC; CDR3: CASSEFQGLYGYTF
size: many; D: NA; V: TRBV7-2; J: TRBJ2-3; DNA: TGTGCCAGCAGCTTAGATCCCCTAAACCCTAGCACAGATACGCAGTATTTT; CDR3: CASSLDPLNPSTDTQYF
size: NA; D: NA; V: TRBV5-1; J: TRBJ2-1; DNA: TGCGCCAGCAGCTTGGTAGGGTTGACGGGAGTAGAAAATGAGCAGTTCTTC; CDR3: CASSLVGLTGVENEQFF